The T cell receptor beta chain described here comes from a study of graft-versus-host responses after intestinal transplantation. Across the study: Transplant recipients had multivisceral, liver-intestinal, or isolated intestinal grafts. Recipients uniformly received anti-thymocyte globulin induction, followed by tacrolimus and steroids for around 3 years.

General study points: GvH clones turned up in recipient marrow; some had shown up first in ileum or blood. Allografts of patients with graft-donor T cell macrochimerism showed high graft-versus-host to host-versus-graft clone ratios.

Clones were read by immunoSEQ multiplex PCR, and TCRdb kept only the in-frame ones, dropping some. Of about 96,000 clones in the sample, 90% to 95% were seen once. The V end lost 5 bases, the J end lost 0 bases, and 2 bases lay between the germline ends. The CDR3 has 13 amino acids. Germline CDR1 is MGHDK and CDR2 is SYGVNS. A note on this clone: Its antigen is unknown.

The TCR comes from a human donor who received an intestinal transplant. The sequenced sample was unstimulated CD4+ T cells sorted from spleen or lymph node cells, obtained before intestinal transplant. The chain is built from TRBV25-1 and TRBJ2-6; D not resolved. CDR3: CASSYSGANVLTF. The CDR3 nucleotides read TGTGCCAGCAGTTACTCTGGGGCCAACGTCCTGACTTTC.